This TCR beta chain was observed in a study of molecular identifiers for immune sequencing clone quantification. TCRdb re-derived calls from the PCR reads in MiXCR, one entry per CDR3 protein. The sample contains around 460,000 distinct CDR3 sequences, roughly a fifth of which appear only once. Many counts were recorded for this clonotype. The CDR3 has 15 amino acids. With 1 base clipped from V and 4 bases from J, the junction kept 3 bases outside the gene matches. Germline V CDR1 and CDR2: SGHRS, YFSETQ. The material sequenced was naive CD8+ T cells from blood, with Jurkat cell RNA spiked in. Subset described: FACS-sorted CD8+CD4-CCR7+CD45RA+ naive T cells. The chain combines TRBV5-1 with TRBJ2-5, with 11 nucleotides matching TRBD2. The TCR sequence derives from a human donor in good health. Some libraries in this study had Jurkat cell RNA spiked in. This CDR3 reads CASSLTSGGGETQYF. Written as DNA, the CDR3 is TGCGCCAGCAGCTTGACTAGCGGGGGCGGAGAGACCCAGTACTTC. Full variable domain (remainder filled in from reference TRBV5-1 and TRBJ2-5): KAGVTQTPRYLIKTRGQQVTLSCSPISGHRSVSWYQQTPGQGLQFLFEYFSETQRNKGNFPGRFSGRQFSNSRSEMNVSTLELGDSALYLCASSLTSGGGETQYFGPGTRLLVL.